This TCR beta chain stems from a study of technical replicates of blood from several donors. This CDR3 is built from 17 residues. The germline CDR1 and CDR2 sequences are SGHTA and FQGNSA. The J segment lost 5 bases and the V segment lost 5 bases, leaving 14 bases of the junction unmatched. Method: immunoSEQ multiplex PCR; TCRdb's copy keeps in-frame clones and lacks some. The table lists about 59,000 clones, roughly 93% of them singletons, with approximately 4.2% in the top ten. The sample taken for sequencing was PBMCs. The chain recombines TRBV7-2 with TRBJ2-2, with 7 bases identical to TRBD1. This sequence was found in a human donor in good health. Some clones in this sample may be carry-over from other donors' samples. CDR3 DNA sequence: TGTGCCAGCAGCCCCAAGTCGGGACAGCCCGGAACCGGGGAGCTGTTTTTT. Protein product: CASSPKSGQPGTGELFF.